This is a list of T cell receptor beta chains from one sample in a study of beta chain features in type 1 diabetes. Method: immunoSEQ multiplex PCR; TCRdb's copy keeps in-frame clones and lacks some. The top ten clones hold about 0.015% of a sample with around 300,000 clones, 11% of them seen once. Sample: naive CD4+ T cells from blood. The receptor set was obtained from a woman between 25 and 40 years old in good health. Both conserved end residues are part of each CDR3. Each record gives: J gene, V gene, CDR3 protein.

TRBJ1-2 | TRBV29-1 | CSVWTGGSYGYTF
TRBJ2-5 | TRBV30 | CAWNVSWTSGTQETQYF
TRBJ2-1 | TRBV18 | CASSPRTRGEQFF
TRBJ2-1 | TRBV6-4 | CASSDLARGSFVNEQFF
TRBJ1-1 | TRBV7-3 | CASSMTGGRTEAFF
TRBJ2-1 | TRBV27 | CASSRLAGGAAEQFF
TRBJ2-7 | TRBV19 | CASSILDRPYEQYF
TRBJ2-1 | TRBV4-1 | CASSQIHLLADGGYKQFF
TRBJ2-1 | TRBV25-1 | CASSEFRTSGRRNEQFF
TRBJ2-1 | TRBV5-1 | CASSKGLAGESEQFF
TRBJ2-1 | TRBV28 | CASSFRLAGYNEQFF
TRBJ1-4 | TRBV28 | CASGLDSPLEKLFF
TRBJ1-2 | TRBV30 | CAWSPYVGYTF
TRBJ2-5 | TRBV2 | CASSVDREETQYF
TRBJ2-1 | TRBV9 | CASSVLGQGFTAEQFF
TRBJ2-3 | TRBV7-9 | CASRLRGIPTDTQYF
TRBJ2-5 | TRBV9 | CASSPNSGQGRWYF
TRBJ2-3 | TRBV27 | CASSSGGRVSDTQYF
TRBJ2-7 | TRBV18 | CASSPQPTGDYEQYF
TRBJ2-1 | TRBV28 | CASSLDDRRNLQFF
TRBJ2-3 | TRBV25-1 | CASRGTGEWTDTQYF
TRBJ1-1 | TRBV6-5 | CASSYQGNTEAFF